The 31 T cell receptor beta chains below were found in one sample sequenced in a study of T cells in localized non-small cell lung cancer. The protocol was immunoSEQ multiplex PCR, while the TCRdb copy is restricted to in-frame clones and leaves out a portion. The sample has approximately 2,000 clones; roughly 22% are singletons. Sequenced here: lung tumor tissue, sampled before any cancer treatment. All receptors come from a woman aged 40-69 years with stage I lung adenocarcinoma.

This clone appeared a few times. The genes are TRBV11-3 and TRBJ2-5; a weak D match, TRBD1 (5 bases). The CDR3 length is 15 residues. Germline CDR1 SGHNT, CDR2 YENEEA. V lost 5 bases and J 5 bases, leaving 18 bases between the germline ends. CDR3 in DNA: TGTGCCAGCAGCATAAGGACGGACACGACGGAGACCCAGTACTTC. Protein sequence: CASSIRTDTTETQYF.

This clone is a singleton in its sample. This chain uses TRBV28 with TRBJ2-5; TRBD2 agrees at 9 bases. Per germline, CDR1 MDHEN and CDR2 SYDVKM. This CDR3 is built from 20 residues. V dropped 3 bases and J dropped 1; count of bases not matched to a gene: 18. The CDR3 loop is CASSFWSTSSSRGGQETQYF. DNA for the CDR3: TGTGCCAGCAGTTTTTGGAGTACTAGTTCGTCGCGGGGGGGCCAAGAGACCCAGTACTTC.

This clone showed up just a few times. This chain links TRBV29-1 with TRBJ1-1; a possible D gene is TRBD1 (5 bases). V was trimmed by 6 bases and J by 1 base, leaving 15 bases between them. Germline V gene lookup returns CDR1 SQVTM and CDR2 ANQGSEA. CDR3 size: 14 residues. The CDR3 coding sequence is TGCAGCGTGGATACCGGGACGGAGAACACTGAAGCTTTCTTT. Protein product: CSVDTGTENTEAFF.

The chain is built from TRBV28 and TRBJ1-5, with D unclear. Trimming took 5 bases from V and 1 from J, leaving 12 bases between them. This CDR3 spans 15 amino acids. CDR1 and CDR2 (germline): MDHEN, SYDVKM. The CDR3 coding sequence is TGTGCCAGCAGTACCCCGGGGTTAAGCAATCAGCCCCAGCATTTT. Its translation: CASSTPGLSNQPQHF.

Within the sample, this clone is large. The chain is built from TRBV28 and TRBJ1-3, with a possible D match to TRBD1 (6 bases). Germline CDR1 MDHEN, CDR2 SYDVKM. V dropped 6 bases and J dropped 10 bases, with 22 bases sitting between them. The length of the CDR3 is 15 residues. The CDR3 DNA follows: TGTGCCAGCAGCCCTGGGGCCGCAGGGGAAAATACCATATATTTT. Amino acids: CASSPGAAGENTIYF.

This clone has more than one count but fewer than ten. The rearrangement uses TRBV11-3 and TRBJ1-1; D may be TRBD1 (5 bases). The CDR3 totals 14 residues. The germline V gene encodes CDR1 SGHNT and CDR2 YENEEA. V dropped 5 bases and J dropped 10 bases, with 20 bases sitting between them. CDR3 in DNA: TGTGCCAGCAGCAGGAGCGGGGGTACAGAGGGAGCTTTCTTT. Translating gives CASSRSGGTEGAFF. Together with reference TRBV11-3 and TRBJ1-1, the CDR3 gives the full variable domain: EAGVVQSPRYKIIEKKQPVAFWCNPISGHNTLYWYLQNLGQGPELLIRYENEEAVDDSQLPKDRFSAERLKGVDSTLKIQPAELGDSAVYLCASSRSGGTEGAFFGQGTRLTVV.

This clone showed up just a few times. CDR3 DNA sequence: TGTGCCAGCAGTTTTGTTCTCAGCGGGGGGATACAAGAGACCCAGTACTTC. It encodes CASSFVLSGGIQETQYF. The J gene is TRBJ2-5, the V gene TRBV28, with TRBD2 matching over 9 bases. The germline CDR1 and CDR2 sequences are MDHEN and SYDVKM. J lost 2 bases, V lost 3 bases, and 10 bases had no gene match. The CDR3 length is 17 residues.

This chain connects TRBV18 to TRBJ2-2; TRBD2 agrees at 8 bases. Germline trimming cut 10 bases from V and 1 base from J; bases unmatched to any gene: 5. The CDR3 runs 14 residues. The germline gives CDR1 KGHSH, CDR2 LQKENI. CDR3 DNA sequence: TGTGCCATCCCCAGCGGGGGGAACACCGGGGAGCTGTTTTTT. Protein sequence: CAIPSGGNTGELFF.

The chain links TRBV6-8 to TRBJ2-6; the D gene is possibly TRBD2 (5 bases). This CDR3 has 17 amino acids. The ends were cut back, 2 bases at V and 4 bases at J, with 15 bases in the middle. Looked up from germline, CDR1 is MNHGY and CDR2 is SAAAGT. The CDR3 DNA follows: TGTGCCAGCAGTTACGGACTTGGAGTATCAGGGGCCAACGTCCTGACTTTC. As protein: CASSYGLGVSGANVLTF.

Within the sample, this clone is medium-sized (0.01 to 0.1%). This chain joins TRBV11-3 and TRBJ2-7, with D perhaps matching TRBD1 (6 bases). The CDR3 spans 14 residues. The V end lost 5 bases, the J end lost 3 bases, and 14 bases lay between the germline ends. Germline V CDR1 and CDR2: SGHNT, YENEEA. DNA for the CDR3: TGTGCCAGCAGCGAAACGGGACAAAACTACGAGCAGTACTTC. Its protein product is CASSETGQNYEQYF.

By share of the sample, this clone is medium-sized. CDR3 sequence reads: CASSLQRSDEQFF. CDR3 in DNA: TGTGCCAGCAGCCTACAAAGGTCGGATGAGCAGTTCTTC. The rearrangement joins TRBV7-2 to TRBJ2-1, with unresolved D. Germline CDR1 reads SGHTA; CDR2 reads FQGNSA. The CDR3 totals 13 residues. Deletions cut 5 bases from V and 8 bases from J, with 13 bases between.

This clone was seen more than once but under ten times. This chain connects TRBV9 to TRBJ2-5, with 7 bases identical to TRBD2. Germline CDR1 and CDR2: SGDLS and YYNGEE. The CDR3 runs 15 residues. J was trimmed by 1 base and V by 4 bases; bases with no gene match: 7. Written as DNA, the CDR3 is TGTGCCAGCAGCCAAGGGACTACGACCCAAGAGACCCAGTACTTC. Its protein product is CASSQGTTTQETQYF.

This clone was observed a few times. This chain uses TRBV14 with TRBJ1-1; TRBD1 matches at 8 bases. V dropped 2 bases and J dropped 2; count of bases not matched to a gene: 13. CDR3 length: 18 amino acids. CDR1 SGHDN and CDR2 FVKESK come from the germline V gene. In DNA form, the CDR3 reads TGTGCCAGCAGCCAACCGGGACAGGTACTACCGTCCAACACTGAAGCTTTCTTT. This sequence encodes CASSQPGQVLPSNTEAFF.

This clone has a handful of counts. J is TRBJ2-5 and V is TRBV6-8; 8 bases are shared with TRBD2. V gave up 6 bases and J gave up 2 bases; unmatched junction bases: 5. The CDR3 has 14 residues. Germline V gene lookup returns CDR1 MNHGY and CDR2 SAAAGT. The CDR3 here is CASRGTRVQETQYF. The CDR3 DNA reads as TGTGCCAGCAGAGGGACTAGAGTTCAAGAGACCCAGTACTTC.

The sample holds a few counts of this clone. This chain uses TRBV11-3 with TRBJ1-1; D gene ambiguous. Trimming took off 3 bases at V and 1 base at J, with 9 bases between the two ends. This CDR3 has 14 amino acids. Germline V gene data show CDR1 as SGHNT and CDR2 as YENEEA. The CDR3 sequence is CASSFYRENTEAFF. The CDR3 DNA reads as TGTGCCAGCAGCTTTTACAGAGAGAACACTGAAGCTTTCTTT. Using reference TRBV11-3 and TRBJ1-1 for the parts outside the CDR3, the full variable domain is EAGVVQSPRYKIIEKKQPVAFWCNPISGHNTLYWYLQNLGQGPELLIRYENEEAVDDSQLPKDRFSAERLKGVDSTLKIQPAELGDSAVYLCASSFYRENTEAFFGQGTRLTVV.

CDR3 in amino acids: CASSTFGLRDYGYTF. CDR3 nucleotide sequence: TGTGCCAGTAGTACCTTCGGACTCCGCGACTATGGCTACACCTTC. V and J are TRBV19 and TRBJ1-2; D is uncertain. Germline CDR1 reads LNHDA; CDR2 reads SQIVND (reference sequence). V was trimmed by 4 bases and J by 3 bases, leaving 15 bases between them. The CDR3 sequence is 15 residues long.

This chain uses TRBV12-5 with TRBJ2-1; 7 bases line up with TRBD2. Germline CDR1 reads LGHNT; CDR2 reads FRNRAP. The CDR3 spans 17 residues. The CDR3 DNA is TGTGCCAGCACTCACAGTGGGGGGGTAAGCTCCTACAATGAGCAGTTCTTC. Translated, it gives CASTHSGGVSSYNEQFF.

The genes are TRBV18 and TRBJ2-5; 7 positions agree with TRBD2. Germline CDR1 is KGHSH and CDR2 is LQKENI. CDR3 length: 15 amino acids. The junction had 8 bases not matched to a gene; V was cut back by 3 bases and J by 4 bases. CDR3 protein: CASSPGAGLRETQYF. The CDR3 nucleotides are TGTGCCAGCTCACCGGGAGCGGGACTCAGAGAGACCCAGTACTTC.

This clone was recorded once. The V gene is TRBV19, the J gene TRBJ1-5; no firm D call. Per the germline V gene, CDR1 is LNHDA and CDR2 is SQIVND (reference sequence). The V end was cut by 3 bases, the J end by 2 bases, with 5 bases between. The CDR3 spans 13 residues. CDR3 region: CASSMQGNQPQHF. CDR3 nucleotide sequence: TGTGCCAGTAGTATGCAGGGCAATCAGCCCCAGCATTTT. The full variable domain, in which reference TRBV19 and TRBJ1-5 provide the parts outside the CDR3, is DGGITQSPKYLFRKEGQNVTLSCEQNLNHDAMYWYRQDPGQGLRLIYYSQIVNDFQKGDIAEGYSVSREKKESFPLTVTSAQKNPTAFYLCASSMQGNQPQHFGDGTRLSIL.

CDR3 bases: TGTGCCAGCAGTGAGGGAACGCCGTCCCCACCCAACGAGCAGTACTTC. It yields the protein CASSEGTPSPPNEQYF. The chain carries TRBV28 and TRBJ2-7, with D perhaps TRBD2 (5 bases). The CDR3 is 16 residues long. Germline CDR1 MDHEN, CDR2 SYDVKM. Trimming took off 5 bases at V and 5 bases at J, with 22 bases between the two ends.

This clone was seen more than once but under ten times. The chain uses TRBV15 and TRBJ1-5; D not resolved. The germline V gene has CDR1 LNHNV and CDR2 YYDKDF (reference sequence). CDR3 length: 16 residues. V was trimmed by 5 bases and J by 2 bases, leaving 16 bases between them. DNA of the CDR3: TGTGCCACCAGCCAAGTTCTTGCCTCGGGCAATCAGCCCCAGCATTTT. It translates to CATSQVLASGNQPQHF.

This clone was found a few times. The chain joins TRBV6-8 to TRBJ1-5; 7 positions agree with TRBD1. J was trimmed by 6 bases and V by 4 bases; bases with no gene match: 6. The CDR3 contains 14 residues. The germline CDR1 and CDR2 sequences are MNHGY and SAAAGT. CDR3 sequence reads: CASSLQGPGQPQHF. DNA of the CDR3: TGTGCCAGCAGTTTACAGGGGCCGGGTCAGCCCCAGCATTTT.

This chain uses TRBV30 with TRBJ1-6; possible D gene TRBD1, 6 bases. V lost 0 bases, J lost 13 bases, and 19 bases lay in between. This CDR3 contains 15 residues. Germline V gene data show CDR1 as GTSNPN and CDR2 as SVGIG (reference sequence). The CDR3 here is CAWSVPNRENYPLHF. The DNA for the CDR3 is TGTGCCTGGAGTGTACCCAACAGGGAAAATTACCCCCTCCACTTT.

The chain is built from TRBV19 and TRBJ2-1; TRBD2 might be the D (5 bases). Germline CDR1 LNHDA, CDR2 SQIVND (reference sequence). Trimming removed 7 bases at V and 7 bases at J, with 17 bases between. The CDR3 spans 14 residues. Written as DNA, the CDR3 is TGTGCCAGTAAATTTGGACTTACGGGGAATGAGCAGTTCTTC. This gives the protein CASKFGLTGNEQFF.

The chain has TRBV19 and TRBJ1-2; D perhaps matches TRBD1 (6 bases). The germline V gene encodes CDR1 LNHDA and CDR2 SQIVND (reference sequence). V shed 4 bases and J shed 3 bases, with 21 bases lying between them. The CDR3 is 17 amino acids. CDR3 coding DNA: TGTGCCAGTAGTAGAGTGGAAGCGGCAGGGGAATACTATGGCTACACCTTC. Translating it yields CASSRVEAAGEYYGYTF. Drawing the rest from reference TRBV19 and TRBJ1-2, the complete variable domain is DGGITQSPKYLFRKEGQNVTLSCEQNLNHDAMYWYRQDPGQGLRLIYYSQIVNDFQKGDIAEGYSVSREKKESFPLTVTSAQKNPTAFYLCASSRVEAAGEYYGYTFGSGTRLTVV.

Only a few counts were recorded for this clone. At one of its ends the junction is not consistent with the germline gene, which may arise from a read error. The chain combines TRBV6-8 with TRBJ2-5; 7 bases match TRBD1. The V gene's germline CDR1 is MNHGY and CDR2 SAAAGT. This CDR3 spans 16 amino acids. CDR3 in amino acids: CASSMKGALLQGTQYF. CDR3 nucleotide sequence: TGTGCCAGCAGTATGAAGGGGGCTCTTCTACAAGGGACCCAGTACTTC.

The CDR3 nucleotides are TGTGCCAGCAGGGAAAATTCACCCCTCCACTTT. Encoded protein: CASRENSPLHF. The chain recombines TRBV6-7 with TRBJ1-6; unclear D gene. TRBV6-7 is an ORF; its function is uncertain. Trimming left V 6 bases short and J 7 bases short, with 4 bases between. The CDR3 sequence is 11 residues long.

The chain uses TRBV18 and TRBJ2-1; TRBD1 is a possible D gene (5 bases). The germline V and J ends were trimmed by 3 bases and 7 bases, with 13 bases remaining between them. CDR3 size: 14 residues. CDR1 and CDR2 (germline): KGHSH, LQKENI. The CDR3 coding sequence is TGTGCCAGCTCACCGCTGCAGGGTATAAATGAGCAGTTCTTC. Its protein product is CASSPLQGINEQFF.

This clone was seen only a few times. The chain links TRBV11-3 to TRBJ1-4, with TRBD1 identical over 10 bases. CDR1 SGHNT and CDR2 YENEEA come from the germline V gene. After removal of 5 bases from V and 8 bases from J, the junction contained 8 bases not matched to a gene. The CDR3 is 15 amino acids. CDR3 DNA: TGTGCCAGCAGCCTACGGGGACAGGGGTACGAAAAACTGTTTTTT. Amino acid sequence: CASSLRGQGYEKLFF.

The CDR3 coding sequence is TGTGCCAGCAGCTTATCTGGACAGATGAACACTGAAGCTTTCTTT. Protein: CASSLSGQMNTEAFF. The J gene is TRBJ1-1, the V gene TRBV11-3; TRBD1 might be the D (6 bases). V lost 2 bases and J lost 0, with 10 bases in between. The CDR3 has 15 residues. Germline-derived CDR1 and CDR2 are SGHNT and YENEEA.

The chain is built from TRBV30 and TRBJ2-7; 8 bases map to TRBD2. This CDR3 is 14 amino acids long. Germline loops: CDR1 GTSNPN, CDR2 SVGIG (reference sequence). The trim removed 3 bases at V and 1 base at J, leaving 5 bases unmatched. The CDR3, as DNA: TGTGCCTGGAGGGGAGCGGGGGCTTCCTACGAGCAGTACTTC. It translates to CAWRGAGASYEQYF.